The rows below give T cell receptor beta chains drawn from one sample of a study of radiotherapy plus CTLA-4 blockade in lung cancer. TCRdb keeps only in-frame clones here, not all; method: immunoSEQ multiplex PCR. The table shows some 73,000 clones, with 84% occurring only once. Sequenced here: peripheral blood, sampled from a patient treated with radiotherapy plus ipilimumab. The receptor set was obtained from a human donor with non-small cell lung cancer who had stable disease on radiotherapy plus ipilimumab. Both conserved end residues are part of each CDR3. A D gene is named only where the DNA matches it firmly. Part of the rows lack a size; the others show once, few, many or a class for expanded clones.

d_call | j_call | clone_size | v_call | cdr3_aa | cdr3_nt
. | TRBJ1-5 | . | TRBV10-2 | CASSESGTASNQPQHF | TGCGCCAGCAGTGAGTCTGGCACGGCGAGCAATCAGCCCCAGCATTTT
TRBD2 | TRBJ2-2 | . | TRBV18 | CASSPSAGGPGELFF | TGTGCCAGCTCACCATCGGCGGGAGGACCCGGGGAGCTGTTTTTT
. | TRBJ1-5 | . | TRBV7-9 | CASRQTPGGPQHF | TGTGCCAGCAGACAGACCCCGGGGGGGCCCCAGCATTTT
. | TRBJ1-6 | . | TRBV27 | CASSLEHYNSPLHF | TGTGCCAGCAGTTTAGAACACTATAATTCACCCCTCCACTTT
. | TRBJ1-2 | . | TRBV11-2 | CASSVTVSRGYTF | TGTGCCAGCAGCGTGACAGTTAGTCGTGGCTACACCTTC
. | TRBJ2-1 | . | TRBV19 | CASSIGRGPAGFGNEQFF | TGTGCCAGTAGTATAGGTCGGGGCCCGGCTGGGTTTGGGAATGAGCAGTTCTTC
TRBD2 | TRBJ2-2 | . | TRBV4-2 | CASSQGALGLAASGELFF | TGTGCCAGCAGCCAAGGGGCCCTTGGACTAGCGGCGTCCGGGGAGCTGTTTTTT
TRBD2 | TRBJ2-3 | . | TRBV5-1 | CASQRGEAGTQYF | TGCGCCAGCCAGCGGGGGGAAGCAGGTACGCAGTATTTT
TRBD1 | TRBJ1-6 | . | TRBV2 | CASSLRTGVGSPLHF | TGTGCCAGCAGTCTCCGAACAGGGGTAGGATCACCCCTCCACTTT
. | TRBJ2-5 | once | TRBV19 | CASSPRTAQETQYF | TGTGCCAGTAGTCCAAGGACAGCCCAAGAGACCCAGTACTTC
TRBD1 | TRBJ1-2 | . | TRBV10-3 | CAISESAETGAYGYTF | TGTGCCATCAGTGAGTCAGCCGAGACAGGGGCCTATGGCTACACCTTC
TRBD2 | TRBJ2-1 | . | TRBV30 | CAWSAGTSLYNEQFF | TGTGCCTGGAGCGCCGGGACTAGCTTATACAATGAGCAGTTCTTC
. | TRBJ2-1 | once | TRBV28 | CASSFRGNSGNEQFF | TGTGCCAGCAGTTTTAGGGGGAATTCCGGCAATGAGCAGTTCTTC
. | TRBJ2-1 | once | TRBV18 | CASSPPEVRNEQFF | TGTGCCAGCTCACCACCGGAGGTCCGCAATGAGCAGTTCTTC
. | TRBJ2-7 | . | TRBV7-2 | CASSLGGRGEQYF | TGTGCCAGCAGCTTGGGTGGACGAGGCGAGCAGTACTTC
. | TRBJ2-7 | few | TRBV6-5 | CASRLALTAYEQYF | TGTGCCAGCAGGCTTGCACTCACTGCCTACGAGCAGTACTTC
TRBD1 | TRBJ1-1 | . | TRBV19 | CASTPGRGRKDEAFF | TGTGCCAGTACCCCGGGCAGGGGGCGAAAAGATGAAGCTTTCTTT
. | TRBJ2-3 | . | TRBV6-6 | CASSYSWGLRTDTQYF | TGTGCCAGCAGTTACTCTTGGGGGCTTAGGACAGATACGCAGTATTTT
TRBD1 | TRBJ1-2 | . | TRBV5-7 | CASRNRGQGYGYTF | TGTGCCAGCAGAAACAGGGGGCAGGGCTATGGCTACACCTTC
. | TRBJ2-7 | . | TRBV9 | CASSPRPGIYEQYF | TGTGCCAGCAGCCCTAGACCAGGGATCTACGAGCAGTACTTC
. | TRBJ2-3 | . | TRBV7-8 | CASSSFPGARSTDTQYF | TGTGCCAGCAGCTCCTTTCCGGGCGCTAGGAGCACAGATACGCAGTATTTT
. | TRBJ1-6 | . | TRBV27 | CASSLGLNNSPLHF | TGTGCCAGCAGTTTAGGGCTAAATAATTCACCCCTCCACTTT
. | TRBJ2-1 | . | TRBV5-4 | CASSLVRAGEQFF | TGTGCCAGCAGCTTGGTAAGGGCAGGGGAGCAGTTCTTC
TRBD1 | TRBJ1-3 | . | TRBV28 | CASSVPRGRDTIYF | TGTGCCAGCAGCGTACCCAGGGGGCGGGACACCATATATTTT
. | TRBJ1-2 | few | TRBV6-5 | CASSSGLPSGYTF | TGTGCCAGCAGTTCAGGACTGCCTAGTGGCTACACCTTC
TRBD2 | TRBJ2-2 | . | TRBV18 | CASSQLAENTGELFF | TGTGCCAGCTCTCAGCTAGCGGAGAACACCGGGGAGCTGTTTTTT
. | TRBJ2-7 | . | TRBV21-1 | CASSESTQDYPIYEQYF | TGTGCCAGCAGCGAAAGTACCCAGGACTACCCTATCTACGAGCAGTACTTC
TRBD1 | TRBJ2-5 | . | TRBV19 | CASSAATGGVETQYF | TGTGCCAGTAGTGCCGCGACAGGGGGCGTCGAGACCCAGTACTTC
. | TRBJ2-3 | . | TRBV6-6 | CASSYWVGADTQYF | TGTGCCAGCAGTTACTGGGTGGGCGCAGATACGCAGTATTTT